This TCR beta chain originates from a study of OX40 agonist ivuxolimab in advanced cancers. The repertoire was sequenced with immunoSEQ multiplex PCR; TCRdb's copy has only in-frame clones and lacks some. This sample has around 84,000 clones, with under 95% found just once. CDR1 is LGHNT, CDR2 FRNRAP, per germline. V lost 1 base and J 8 bases, leaving 12 bases between the germline ends. CDR3 size: 14 residues. General study findings and limits: Clonal expansion in partial responders at 0.1-3.0 mg/kg ranked among the lowest.

On this clone: Its antigen is still unknown.

Researchers took blood at baseline, on cycle 4 day 1, and on cycle 7 day 1. This TCR was sampled from an adult with an advanced solid tumor such as melanoma, head and neck, liver or kidney cancer. Sequencing used CD4+ or CD8+ T cells sorted from blood, obtained in a trial of the OX40 agonist ivuxolimab. This sequence joins TRBV12-5 and TRBJ2-1; D not certain. This CDR3 is CASGLADRWDEQFF. The CDR3, as DNA: TGTGCTAGTGGTTTGGCCGACCGCTGGGATGAGCAGTTCTTC.